Listed below are T cell receptor beta chains from one sample, sequenced in a study of shared clonotypes between healthy human individuals. Measured with immunoSEQ multiplex PCR; TCRdb has only the in-frame clones, and not every one. The sample yields 1,500,000 or so clones, 96% seen once. Sequencing used naive CD4+ T cells sorted from blood. All receptors come from a man between 25 and 39 years old in good health. The conserved cysteine and the conserved F or W are not part of the CDR3 here.

V gene,CDR3 protein
TRBV7-6,ASRPRGSSGYNEQF
TRBV18,ASSPLVAGLNSYEQY
TRBV10-3,AIKEGQDSYEQY
TRBV4-3,ASSQLFLLRDSEQY
TRBV5-1,ASSLYRGRVETQY
TRBV6-5,ASILAGRGQAF
TRBV7-6,ASSFAPGPSDTQY
TRBV7-3,ASSLLAGGETQY
TRBV4-3,ASSQHRDKNTGELF
TRBV10-3,AISEKVTSGRGYEQY
TRBV5-1,ASSRLQGASQETQY
TRBV25-1,ASSEYPAGGNTGELF
TRBV5-1,ASSPRTGGNTEAF
TRBV7-2,ASSLEWTSEQF
TRBV2,ASSRQGLIGAQH
TRBV2,ASSVQGATMPTKNIQY
TRBV13,ASSFGGVGETQY
TRBV5-1,ASSLFQGRDSSYNEQF
TRBV2,ASSVLRGPTGELF
TRBV4-1,ASSPLLAGRTDTQY
TRBV19,ASSRDSGSYGYT
TRBV11-2,ASRFWGLPYNEQF
TRBV5-6,ASSPGSSGISYEQY
TRBV5-4,ASSLGGGSTDTQY
TRBV11-2,ASSTVSGNTIY
TRBV30,AWSVQGGVETQY
TRBV10-3,AISERAEQY
TRBV10-1,ASSTKTGVPTDTQY
TRBV7-3,ASSIRLAGGKNEQF
TRBV10-3,AIQQRQGDEQF
TRBV7-8,ASSPGHNQPQH
TRBV29-1,SVGLARPGELF
TRBV6-6,ASSSNSGGRGETQY
TRBV2,ASSEELADRPQH
TRBV27,ASSQGGQPQH
TRBV4-1,ASSRLQGLAGPDEQF
TRBV19,ASNPRLAGVPANTGELF
TRBV30,AWSVRAGGHNEQF
TRBV10-3,AISASFRFGGRADTQY
TRBV7-2,ASSSDRGVYTEAF
TRBV5-6,ASTGAINEKLF
TRBV7-2,ASSSGGFTAQH
TRBV4-3,ASSQEGLNSYEQY
TRBV21-1,ASTQGRGSNYGYT
TRBV7-6,ASSLYVAGEETQY
TRBV11-2,ASSLRQGGQPQH
TRBV6-1,ASKGTPEGADTQY
TRBV10-3,AISEGPVEVQPQH
TRBV6-5,ASSRKAGMGGEQF
TRBV4-1,ASSQDLTVIGYT
TRBV21-1,ASSKHRVEQY
TRBV9,ASSKQVMNTEAF
TRBV28,ASSLGSYGYT
TRBV10-2,ASSELYNEQF
TRBV4-1,ASSQPREGLYNEQF